One sample yielded the 23 T cell receptor beta chains listed below, sequenced in a study of PD-1 blockade in classical Hodgkin lymphoma. Assay used: immunoSEQ multiplex PCR; TCRdb lists only in-frame clones, some missing. The sample lists fewer than 20,000 clones; approximately 84% were seen once. As for time point: newly diagnosed, previously untreated cHL patient sample. Sequenced: peripheral blood mononuclear cells (PBMCs). Receptors originate from a human donor with classical Hodgkin lymphoma.

The V gene is TRBV6-5, the J gene TRBJ1-5, with D maybe TRBD1 (5 bases). Trimming took off 5 bases at V and 2 bases at J, with 10 bases between the two ends. This CDR3 has 14 residues. Germline CDR1 reads MNHEY; CDR2 reads SVGAGI. CDR3 coding DNA: TGTGCCAGCAGTACCCCGACAGGCAATCAGCCCCAGCATTTT. Translated, it gives CASSTPTGNQPQHF.

The chain is built from TRBV11-1 and TRBJ2-7; D gene ambiguous. The CDR3 has 15 amino acids. Trimming pared 5 bases from V and 3 bases from J, leaving 17 bases between. Germline V gives CDR1 SGHAT, CDR2 FQDESV (reference sequence). The CDR3 nucleotides are TGTGCCAGCAGCGCCAGTCAGGCGGCGGTCTACGAGCAGTACTTC. Translating it yields CASSASQAAVYEQYF.

The chain couples TRBV28 to TRBJ1-1; D might be TRBD1 (5 bases). The CDR3 totals 12 residues. The germline V gene encodes CDR1 MDHEN and CDR2 SYDVKM. V lost 3 bases and J 11 bases, leaving 13 bases between the germline ends. This chain's CDR3 is CASSLGTGGAFF. The DNA for the CDR3 is TGTGCCAGCAGTTTGGGCACAGGCGGGGCTTTCTTT.

This clone appeared once. The J gene is TRBJ2-5, the V gene TRBV2, with 11 bases fitting TRBD1. The CDR3 extends over 14 amino acids. V dropped 7 bases and J dropped 5; count of bases not matched to a gene: 6. Per germline, CDR1 SNHLY and CDR2 FYNNEI. CDR3 DNA sequence: TGTGCCAGCACCAGGACAGGGGGCGCGGAGACCCAGTACTTC. Translation: CASTRTGGAETQYF.

V usage is TRBV2 and J usage is TRBJ2-2, with 10 bases fitting TRBD2. This CDR3 contains 15 residues. Trimming at V came to 8 bases and at J to 3 bases, leaving 6 bases not matched to a gene. Germline CDR1 is SNHLY and CDR2 is FYNNEI. CDR3 coding DNA: TGTGCCAGCGCTGGACTAGCGGTATACACCGGGGAGCTGTTTTTT. Its translation: CASAGLAVYTGELFF. Full variable domain (rest looked up from reference TRBV2 and TRBJ2-2): EPEVTQTPSHQVTQMGQEVILRCVPISNHLYFYWYRQILGQKVEFLVSFYNNEISEKSEIFDDQFSVERPDGSNFTLKIRSTKLEDSAMYFCASAGLAVYTGELFFGEGSRLTVL.

The gene calls are TRBV19 and TRBJ2-1; 7 positions match TRBD2. The germline V gene has CDR1 LNHDA and CDR2 SQIVND (reference sequence). Trimming at V came to 9 bases and at J to 6 bases, leaving 17 bases not matched to a gene. This CDR3 has 16 amino acids. DNA of the CDR3: TGTGCCAGCTCGAAGATTGTGTCGGGAGGTGTCAATGAGCAGTTCTTC. Amino acid sequence: CASSKIVSGGVNEQFF.

V and J are TRBV27 and TRBJ1-2; D unclear. CDR3 length equals 13 residues. The germline V gene encodes CDR1 MNHEY and CDR2 SMNVEV (reference sequence). V dropped 7 bases and J dropped 5 bases, with 14 bases sitting between them. As DNA, the CDR3 is TGTGCCAGCACCACAAATGGGATGTATGGCTACACCTTC. It codes for CASTTNGMYGYTF.

This clone turned up a few times. The genes are TRBV11-2 and TRBJ2-7; 9 bases are shared with TRBD2. Germline V CDR1 and CDR2: SGHAT, FQNNGV. CDR3 length: 16 residues. J lost 2 bases, V lost 1 base, and 6 bases had no gene match. CDR3 protein: CASSLVEAGGAYEQYF. In DNA form, the CDR3 reads TGTGCCAGCAGCTTAGTGGAGGCGGGAGGGGCCTACGAGCAGTACTTC.

This chain connects TRBV5-6 to TRBJ2-7, with 15 bases aligning to TRBD2. V lost 0 bases and J lost 7; bases outside the gene matches: 2. The CDR3 totals 15 residues. Germline values: CDR1 SGHDT, CDR2 YYEEEE. Written as DNA, the CDR3 is TGTGCCAGCAGCTTGGAGGGACTAGCGGGAGGTGAGCAGTACTTC. As protein: CASSLEGLAGGEQYF.

The gene calls are TRBV5-1 and TRBJ2-5; 7 bases fit TRBD2. CDR1 SGHRS and CDR2 YFSETQ come from the germline V gene. Trimming cost V 4 bases and J 2 bases; bases outside gene matches: 11. The CDR3 loop spans 16 amino acids. The CDR3 protein is CASSVGRVGGQETQYF. CDR3 bases: TGCGCCAGCAGCGTGGGACGTGTCGGGGGGCAAGAGACCCAGTACTTC.

V is TRBV11-3 and J is TRBJ2-1; no clear D gene. V lost 6 bases and J 8 bases, leaving 14 bases between the germline ends. Germline V gene lookup returns CDR1 SGHNT and CDR2 YENEEA. The CDR3 runs 13 residues. The CDR3 protein is CASSVRVSHEQFF. DNA of the CDR3: TGTGCCAGCAGTGTTCGAGTTAGCCATGAGCAGTTCTTC.

This clone showed up just a few times. The chain recombines TRBV11-2 with TRBJ1-1; 9 nucleotides agree with TRBD1. Germline V gene lookup returns CDR1 SGHAT and CDR2 FQNNGV. Trimming cost V 1 base and J 4 bases; bases outside gene matches: 1. The CDR3 spans 14 residues. The CDR3 DNA is TGTGCCAGCAGCTTAGGACAGGGGGGCACTGAAGCTTTCTTT. It encodes CASSLGQGGTEAFF.

The chain has TRBV28 and TRBJ2-1, with 9 bases that match TRBD1. Trimming took 4 bases from V and 5 from J; bases not matched to a gene: 9. The germline V gene has CDR1 MDHEN and CDR2 SYDVKM. This CDR3 contains 16 residues. The CDR3 loop is CASSSPDRGTNNEQFF. The CDR3, as DNA: TGTGCCAGCAGTTCTCCAGACAGGGGGACGAACAATGAGCAGTTCTTC.

The chain recombines TRBV5-3 with TRBJ1-5, with D hard to call. TRBV5-3 is reported as an ORF; its role is uncertain. The CDR3 is 10 amino acids. Trimming removed 6 bases from V and 4 bases from J, with 2 bases in between. DNA of the CDR3: TGTGCCAGAACTAATCAGCCCCAGCATTTT. This translates into CARTNQPQHF.

V and J are TRBV6-4 and TRBJ2-7; the D gene is possibly TRBD2 (6 bases). Germline CDR1 and CDR2: MRHNA and SNTAGT. The CDR3 extends over 20 amino acids. Between the trimmed V and J ends, which lost 4 bases and 12 bases, there was a span of 40 bases. Here the CDR3 DNA reads TGTGCCAGCAGTGTGCATTGGGGGGTCTCGCCGCTAGCGCCCTTGTCACGGCGGTACTTC. Residues: CASSVHWGVSPLAPLSRRYF.

This chain connects TRBV7-8 to TRBJ2-7, with 8 nucleotides matching TRBD1. This CDR3 comprises 14 residues. V was clipped by 6 bases and J by 3 bases; unmatched bases: 7. The germline CDR1 and CDR2 sequences are SGHVS and FQNEAQ. CDR3 DNA sequence: TGTGCCAGCAGACCGGACAGGGCGAACTACGAGCAGTACTTC. It codes for CASRPDRANYEQYF.

The chain has TRBV7-9 and TRBJ2-3; perhaps TRBD2 as D (6 bases). This CDR3 is 15 amino acids long. V lost 5 bases, J lost 2 bases, and 14 bases lay in between. Germline V gene sequence: CDR1 SEHNR, CDR2 FQNEAQ (reference sequence). CDR3 loop: CASSRYSGHTDTQYF. The CDR3 DNA follows: TGTGCCAGCAGCCGATACAGCGGGCACACAGATACGCAGTATTTT.

Points on this clone: A junction boundary mismatches the germline segment, possibly from a read error. The chain recombines TRBV5-4 with TRBJ1-2, with D maybe TRBD1 (6 bases). CDR1 and CDR2 (germline): SGHNT, YYREEE (reference sequence). The CDR3 sequence is 13 residues long. The CDR3 DNA follows: TGTGCCAGCAGTTTGGACAGAAGCTATGGCTACACCTTC. Translated, it gives CASSLDRSYGYTF.

Details on this clone: Other DNA variants within this sample encode the same CDR3. The chain has TRBV19 and TRBJ2-3; D perhaps matches TRBD2 (6 bases). In germline, CDR1 is LNHDA, CDR2 SQIVND (reference sequence). V was pared by 3 bases and J by 6 bases, with 13 bases between. The CDR3 runs 14 residues. The DNA of the CDR3 is TGTGCCAGTAGTATCTCTCGGGGGACGGATACGCAGTATTTT. It yields the protein CASSISRGTDTQYF.

The chain recombines TRBV28 with TRBJ1-2; possible D gene TRBD1, 5 bases. Trimming pared 5 bases from V and 4 bases from J, leaving 14 bases between. The germline gives CDR1 MDHEN, CDR2 SYDVKM. The CDR3 length is 14 residues. CDR3 sequence: CASSGDRRAYGYTF. As DNA, the CDR3 is TGTGCCAGCAGTGGGGACCGGCGGGCCTATGGCTACACCTTC.

This chain uses TRBV29-1 with TRBJ2-7; D is ambiguous. V was shortened by 4 bases and J by 2 bases, with 9 bases between the two germline ends. The length of the CDR3 is 12 residues. Germline-derived CDR1 and CDR2 are SQVTM and ANQGSEA. For the CDR3, the DNA is TGCAGCGTTGCGTCGACTGCCTACGAGCAGTACTTC. It codes for CSVASTAYEQYF.

The chain links TRBV11-2 to TRBJ2-2; D possibly uses TRBD1 or TRBD2 (5 bases each). CDR3 length: 15 residues. The ends were cut back, 10 bases at V and 8 bases at J, with 23 bases in the middle. Germline values: CDR1 SGHAT, CDR2 FQNNGV. The CDR3 coding sequence is TGTGCCACCCACTTAGCCGGGGCATGGGATGGGGAGCTGTTTTTT. It is translated as CATHLAGAWDGELFF.

The DNA of the CDR3 is TGTGCCAGCAGCTTCGAACAGCTCACAGATACGCAGTATTTT. Translation gives CASSFEQLTDTQYF. The J gene is TRBJ2-3, the V gene TRBV11-2; D is undetermined. CDR1 and CDR2 from the germline V gene are SGHAT and FQNNGV. The CDR3 runs 14 residues. V lost 3 bases to trimming and J lost 2 bases, with 9 bases between them.